This T cell receptor beta chain is drawn from a study of cytomegalovirus exposure and HLA in healthy donors. Across the study: A subsequent analysis reported that the 120 validation repertoires were produced on the same platform that had also been used for the 666 first-cohort repertoires.

The donors were members of the validation cohort comprising approximately 110 subjects, separate from the approximately 630-subject first cohort. Per the germline V gene, CDR1 is SQVTM and CDR2 is ANQGSEA. The CDR3 length is 14 residues. The V and J ends lost 1 base and 2 bases respectively, with 10 bases between them. The study, taken as a whole, reports: Overall, roughly 150 TCR beta chains were annotated as cytomegalovirus-associated. The tendency of first-cohort TCR clusters to co-occur in the 100 to 150 validation repertoires was identified by a subsequent analysis.

TCRdb keeps only in-frame clones here, not all; method: immunoSEQ multiplex PCR. The sample includes fewer than 60,000 clones, 90% to 95% of them seen just once. In regard to this clone: Its antigen is unknown.

The source material was PBMCs. The clonotype was recovered from a woman in her late teens or twenties in good health and CMV-seropositive. The chain joins TRBV29-1 to TRBJ2-3; D possibly corresponds to TRBD1 (6 bases). CDR3 protein: CSVEGHRVTDTQYF. The DNA for the CDR3 is TGCAGCGTTGAAGGTCACAGGGTCACAGATACGCAGTATTTT.